Included here is one T cell receptor beta chain sequence, with context. This entry belongs to a study of blood T cell repertoires in COVID-19. Study-wide background: There were acute and convalescent COVID-19 samples, and they came from the United States, Italy and Spain. From T cells, B-cell-depleted T cells, or PBMCs came the material, which was cDNA or gDNA.

Study processing details: Scientists estimated how many nucleated cells there were by amplifying reference gene primers. Here immunoSEQ multiplex PCR was the method, and the copy in TCRdb shows in-frame clones only, minus some. V and J calls and clone size are those listed in that table; D and trimming were worked out from the DNA. The sample includes about 280,000 clones, approximately 83% of them seen just once. The germline CDR1 and CDR2 sequences are GTSNPN and SVGIG (reference sequence). CDR3 length equals 12 residues. V lost 2 bases to trimming and J lost 6 bases; unmatched junction nucleotides: 2.

The chain has TRBV30 and TRBJ2-3, with 7 bases that match TRBD1. This clonotype was obtained from a woman aged 50 to 60 who had recovered from COVID-19. Sequencing was done on a sample of peripheral blood. The chain's CDR3 is CAWSPQGDTQYF. The CDR3 DNA follows: TGTGCCTGGAGTCCACAGGGGGATACGCAGTATTTT. The full variable domain, rest sourced from reference TRBV30 and TRBJ2-3, is SQTIHQWPATLVQPVGSPLSLECTVEGTSNPNLYWYRQAAGRGLQLLFYSVGIGQISSEVPQNLSASRPQDRQFILSSKKLLLSDSGFYLCAWSPQGDTQYFGPGTRLTVL.